A single T cell receptor beta chain is shown here with its context. The data originate from a study of blood T cells in healthy people across ages. Study context: About one barcoded beta molecule per two T cells was the capture yield of template switching.

The germline V gene has CDR1 SNHLY and CDR2 FYNNEI. V lost 1 base, J lost 13 bases, and 14 bases lay in between. The CDR3 loop spans 13 amino acids. The authors ran a second PCR of about 6 to 12 cycles using a sample-barcoded 5' primer and a J-beta primer mix. Using its own MiXCR run on the 5' RACE reads, TCRdb lists one record per CDR3 protein. The profile shows 1.5 million to 2 million distinct CDR3 sequences, under 30% of them singletons. The J gene is TRBJ2-1, the V gene TRBV2; TRBD2 is a possible D gene (6 bases). This receptor was identified in a woman between 25 and 40 years old in good health. Sequencing input: blood. CDR3 bases: TGTGCCAGCAGTGAAGACCGACGGGAGACCCAGTTCTTC. This sequence encodes CASSEDRRETQFF.